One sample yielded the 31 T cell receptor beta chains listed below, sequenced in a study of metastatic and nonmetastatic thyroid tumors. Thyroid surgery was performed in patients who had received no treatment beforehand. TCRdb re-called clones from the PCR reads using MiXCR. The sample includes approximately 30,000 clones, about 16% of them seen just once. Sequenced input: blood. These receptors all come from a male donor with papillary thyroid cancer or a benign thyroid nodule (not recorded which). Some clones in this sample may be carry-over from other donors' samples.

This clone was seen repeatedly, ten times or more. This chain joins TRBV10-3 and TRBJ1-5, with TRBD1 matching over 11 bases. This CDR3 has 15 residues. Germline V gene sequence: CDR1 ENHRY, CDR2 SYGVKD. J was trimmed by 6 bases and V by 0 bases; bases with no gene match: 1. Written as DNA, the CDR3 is TGTGCCATCAGTGAGTCGGACAGGGGGCTTCAGCCCCAGCATTTT. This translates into CAISESDRGLQPQHF.

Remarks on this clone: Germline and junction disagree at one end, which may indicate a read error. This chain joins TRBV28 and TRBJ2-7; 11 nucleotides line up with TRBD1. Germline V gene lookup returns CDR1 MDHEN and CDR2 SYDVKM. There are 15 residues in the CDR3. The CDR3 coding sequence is TGTGCCAGCAGCTCACCGGGACAGGGGGAATACGGGCAGTACTTC. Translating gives CASSSPGQGEYGQYF.

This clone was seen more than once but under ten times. CDR3 region: CASSLTDTQYF. The CDR3 bases are TGTGCCAGCAGCCTTACAGATACGCAGTACTTC. J is TRBJ2-7 and V is TRBV7-2; D is unresolved. Trimming shortened V by 5 bases and J by 9 bases, and 11 bases separated the two germline ends. CDR3 length equals 11 residues. Germline V gives CDR1 SGHTA, CDR2 FQGNSA.

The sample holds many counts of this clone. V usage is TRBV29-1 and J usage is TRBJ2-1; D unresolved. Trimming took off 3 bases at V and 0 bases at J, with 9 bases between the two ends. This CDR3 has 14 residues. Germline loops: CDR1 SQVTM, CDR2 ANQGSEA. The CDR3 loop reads CSVEKGRSYNEQFF. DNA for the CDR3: TGCAGCGTTGAGAAGGGTCGCTCCTACAATGAGCAGTTCTTC.

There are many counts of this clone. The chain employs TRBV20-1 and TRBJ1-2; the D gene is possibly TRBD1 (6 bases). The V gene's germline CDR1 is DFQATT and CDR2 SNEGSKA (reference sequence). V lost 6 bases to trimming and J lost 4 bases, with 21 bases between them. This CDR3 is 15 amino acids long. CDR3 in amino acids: CSALPAPTGGYGYTF. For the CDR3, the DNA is TGCAGTGCCCTACCCGCCCCGACAGGAGGCTATGGCTACACCTTC.

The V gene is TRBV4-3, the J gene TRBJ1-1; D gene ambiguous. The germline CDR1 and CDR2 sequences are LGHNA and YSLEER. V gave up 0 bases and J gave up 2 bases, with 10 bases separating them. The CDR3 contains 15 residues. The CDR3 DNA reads TGCGCCAGCAGCCAAGATATTTCCGATAACACTGAAGCTTTCTTT. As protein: CASSQDISDNTEAFF.

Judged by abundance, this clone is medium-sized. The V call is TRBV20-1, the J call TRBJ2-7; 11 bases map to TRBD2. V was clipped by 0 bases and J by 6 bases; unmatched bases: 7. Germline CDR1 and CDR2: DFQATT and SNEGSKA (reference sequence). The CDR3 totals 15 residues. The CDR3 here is CSARDQLAGVSEQYF. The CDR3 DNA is TGCAGTGCTAGAGACCAACTAGCGGGGGTTTCCGAGCAGTACTTC.

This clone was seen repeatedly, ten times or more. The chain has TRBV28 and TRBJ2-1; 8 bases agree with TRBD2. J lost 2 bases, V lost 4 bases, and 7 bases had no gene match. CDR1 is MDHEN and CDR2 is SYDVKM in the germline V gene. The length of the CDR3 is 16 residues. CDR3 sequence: CASSSGSGRTYNEQFF. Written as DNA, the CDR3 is TGTGCCAGCAGTTCGGGGAGCGGGAGAACCTACAATGAGCAGTTCTTC.

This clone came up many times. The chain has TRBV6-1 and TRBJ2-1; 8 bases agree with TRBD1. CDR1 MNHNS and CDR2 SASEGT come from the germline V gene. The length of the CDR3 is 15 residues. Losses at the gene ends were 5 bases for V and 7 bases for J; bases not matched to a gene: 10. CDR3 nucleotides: TGTGCCAGCAGTTTGCAGACAGGGGTTTATAATGAGCAGTTCTTC. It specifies CASSLQTGVYNEQFF.

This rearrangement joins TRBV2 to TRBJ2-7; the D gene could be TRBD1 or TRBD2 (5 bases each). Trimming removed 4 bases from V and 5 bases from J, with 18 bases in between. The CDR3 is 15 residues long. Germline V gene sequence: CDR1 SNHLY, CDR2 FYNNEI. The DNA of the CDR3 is TGTGCCAGCAGTGGCCTCGGGGCACTTCTAGACGAGCAGTACTTC. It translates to CASSGLGALLDEQYF.

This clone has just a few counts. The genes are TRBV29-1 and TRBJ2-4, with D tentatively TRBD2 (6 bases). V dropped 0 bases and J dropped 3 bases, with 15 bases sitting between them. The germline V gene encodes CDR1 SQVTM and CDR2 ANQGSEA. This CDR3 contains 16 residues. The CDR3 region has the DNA TGCAGCGTTGAAGATCTAGGAGGGTACGGCAAAAACATTCAGTACTTC. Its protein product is CSVEDLGGYGKNIQYF.

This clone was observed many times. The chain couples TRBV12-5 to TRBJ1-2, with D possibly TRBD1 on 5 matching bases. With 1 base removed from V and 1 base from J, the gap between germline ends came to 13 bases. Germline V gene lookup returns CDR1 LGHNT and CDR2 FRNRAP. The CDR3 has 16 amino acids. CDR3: CASGLASWGLNYGYTF. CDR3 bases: TGTGCTAGTGGTTTGGCGTCCTGGGGACTTAACTATGGCTACACCTTC.

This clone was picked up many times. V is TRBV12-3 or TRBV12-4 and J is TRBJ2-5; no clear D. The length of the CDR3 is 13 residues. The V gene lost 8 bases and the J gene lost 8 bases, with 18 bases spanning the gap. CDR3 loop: CASYSTDTITQYF. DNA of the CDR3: TGTGCCAGCTATTCTACAGATACAATTACCCAGTACTTC.

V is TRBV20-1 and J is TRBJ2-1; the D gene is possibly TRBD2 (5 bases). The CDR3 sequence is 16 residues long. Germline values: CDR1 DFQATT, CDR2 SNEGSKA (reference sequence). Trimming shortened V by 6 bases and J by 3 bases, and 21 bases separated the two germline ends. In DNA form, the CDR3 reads TGCAGTGCGAGCCCCGTAGCGTGTGGGAACTACAATGAGCAGTTCTTC. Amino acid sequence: CSASPVACGNYNEQFF.

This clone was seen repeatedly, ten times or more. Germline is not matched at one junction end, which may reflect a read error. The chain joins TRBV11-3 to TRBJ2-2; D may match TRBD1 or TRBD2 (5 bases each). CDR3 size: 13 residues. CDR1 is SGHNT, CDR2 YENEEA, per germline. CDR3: CASSLDTSGGLFF. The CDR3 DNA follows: TGTGCCAGCAGCTTAGATACGAGTGGGGGGCTGTTTTTT.

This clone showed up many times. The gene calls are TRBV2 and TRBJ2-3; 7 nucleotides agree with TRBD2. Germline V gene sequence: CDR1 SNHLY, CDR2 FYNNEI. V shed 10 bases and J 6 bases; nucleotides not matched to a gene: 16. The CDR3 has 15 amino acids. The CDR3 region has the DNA TGTGCCACCAAGCAAGGCGCGGGAGTGACTGATACGCAGTATTTT. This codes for CATKQGAGVTDTQYF.

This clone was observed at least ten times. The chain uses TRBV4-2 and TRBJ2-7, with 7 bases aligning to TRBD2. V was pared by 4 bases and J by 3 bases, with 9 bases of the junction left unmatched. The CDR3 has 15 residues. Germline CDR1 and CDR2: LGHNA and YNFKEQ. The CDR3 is CASSLSLREGYEQYF. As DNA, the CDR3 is TGTGCCAGCAGCCTTTCTTTAAGGGAGGGCTACGAGCAGTACTTC.

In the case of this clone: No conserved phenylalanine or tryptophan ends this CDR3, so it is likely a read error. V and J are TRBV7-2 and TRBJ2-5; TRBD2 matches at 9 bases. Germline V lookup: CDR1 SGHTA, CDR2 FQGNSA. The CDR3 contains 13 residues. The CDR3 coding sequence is TGTGCCATCAGCTTAGCGGGGGCAGAGACCCAGTACCTC. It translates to CAISLAGAETQYL.

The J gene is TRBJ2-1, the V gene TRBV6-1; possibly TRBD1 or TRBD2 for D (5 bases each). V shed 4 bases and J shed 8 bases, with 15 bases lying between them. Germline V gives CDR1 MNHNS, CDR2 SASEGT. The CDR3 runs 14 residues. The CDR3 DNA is TGTGCCAGCAGTGCTAGTGGGGGTTTCGATGAGCAGTTCTTC. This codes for CASSASGGFDEQFF.

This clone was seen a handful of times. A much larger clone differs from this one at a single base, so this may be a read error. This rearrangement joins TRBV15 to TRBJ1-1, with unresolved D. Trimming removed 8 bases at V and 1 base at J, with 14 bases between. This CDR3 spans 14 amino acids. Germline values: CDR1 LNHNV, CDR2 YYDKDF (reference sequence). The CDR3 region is CATEGRSANTEAFF. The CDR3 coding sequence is TGTGCCACCGAAGGACGGTCCGCGAACACTGAAGCTTTCTTT. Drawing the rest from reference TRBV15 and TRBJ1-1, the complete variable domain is DAMVIQNPRYQVTQFGKPVTLSCSQTLNHNVMYWYQQKSSQAPKLLFHYYDKDFNNEADTPDNFQSRRPNTSFCFLDIRSPGLGDTAMYLCATEGRSANTEAFFGQGTRLTVV.

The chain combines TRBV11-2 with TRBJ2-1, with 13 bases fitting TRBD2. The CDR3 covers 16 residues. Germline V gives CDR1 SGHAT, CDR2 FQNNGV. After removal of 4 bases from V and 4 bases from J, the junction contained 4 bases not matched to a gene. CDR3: CASSSPGLAGYNEQFF. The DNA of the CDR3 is TGTGCCAGCAGCTCCCCGGGACTAGCGGGGTACAATGAGCAGTTCTTC.

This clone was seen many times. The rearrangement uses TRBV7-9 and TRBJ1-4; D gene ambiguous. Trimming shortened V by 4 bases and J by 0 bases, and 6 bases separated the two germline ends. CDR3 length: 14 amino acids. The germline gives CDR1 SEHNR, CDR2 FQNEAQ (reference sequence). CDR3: CASSSGATNEKLFF. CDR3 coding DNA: TGTGCCAGCAGCTCTGGAGCAACTAATGAAAAACTGTTTTTT.

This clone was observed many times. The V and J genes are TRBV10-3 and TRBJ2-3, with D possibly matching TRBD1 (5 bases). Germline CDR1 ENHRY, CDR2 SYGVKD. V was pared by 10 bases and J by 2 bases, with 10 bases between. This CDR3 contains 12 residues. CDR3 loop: CASQGYTDTQYF. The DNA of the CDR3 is TGTGCCAGCCAGGGTTACACAGATACGCAGTATTTT.

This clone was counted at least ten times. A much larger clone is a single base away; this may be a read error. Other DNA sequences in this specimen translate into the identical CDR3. Written as DNA, the CDR3 is TGTGCCAGCAGAGGTGCCCCAAACTACGACGAGCAGTACTTC. It is translated as CASRGAPNYDEQYF. This chain links TRBV27 with TRBJ2-7; no clear D gene. This CDR3 has 14 amino acids. The germline V gene encodes CDR1 MNHEY and CDR2 SMNVEV (reference sequence). Trimming removed 6 bases at V and 5 bases at J, with 17 bases between.

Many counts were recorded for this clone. CDR3 protein: CAWRGVAVEQYF. For the CDR3, the DNA is TGTGCCTGGAGGGGAGTAGCGGTCGAGCAGTACTTC. The chain employs TRBV30 and TRBJ2-7, with D possibly TRBD2 on 6 matching bases. Per the germline V gene, CDR1 is GTSNPN and CDR2 is SVGIG (reference sequence). V lost 3 bases to trimming and J lost 6 bases, with 12 bases between them. The CDR3 length is 12 residues.

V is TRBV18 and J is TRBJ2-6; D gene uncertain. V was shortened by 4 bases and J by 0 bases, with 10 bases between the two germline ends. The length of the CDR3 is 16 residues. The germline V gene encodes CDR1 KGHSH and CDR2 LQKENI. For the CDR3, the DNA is TGTGCCAGCTCACGGGGTTTAAGCTCTGGGGCCAACGTCCTGACTTTC. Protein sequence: CASSRGLSSGANVLTF. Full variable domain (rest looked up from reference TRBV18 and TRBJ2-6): NAGVMQNPRHLVRRRGQEARLRCSPMKGHSHVYWYRQLPEEGLKFMVYLQKENIIDESGMPKERFSAEFPKEGPSILRIQQVVRGDSAAYFCASSRGLSSGANVLTFGAGSRLTVL.

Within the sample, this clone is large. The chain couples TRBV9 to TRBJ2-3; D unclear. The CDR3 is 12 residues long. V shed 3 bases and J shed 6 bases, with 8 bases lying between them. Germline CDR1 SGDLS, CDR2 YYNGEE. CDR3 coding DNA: TGTGCCAGCAGCGGCAATGGGGATACGCAGTATTTT. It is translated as CASSGNGDTQYF.

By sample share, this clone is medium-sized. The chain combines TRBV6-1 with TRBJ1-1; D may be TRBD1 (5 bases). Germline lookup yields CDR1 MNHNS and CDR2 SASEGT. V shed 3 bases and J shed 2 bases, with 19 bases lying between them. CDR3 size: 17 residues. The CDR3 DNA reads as TGTGCCAGCAGTGACTTTATCCGGGGGGTTGGAAACACTGAAGCTTTCTTT. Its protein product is CASSDFIRGVGNTEAFF.

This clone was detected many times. Here the CDR3 DNA reads TGTGCCAGCAGCCCCAGCGGGGGGGCATATTTGGGTGAGCAGTTCTTC. Translating gives CASSPSGGAYLGEQFF. The chain employs TRBV13 and TRBJ2-1; the match to TRBD2 covers 10 bases. J was trimmed by 9 bases and V by 5 bases; bases with no gene match: 13. Germline-derived CDR1 and CDR2 are PRHDT and FYEKMQ (reference sequence). This CDR3 has 16 residues.

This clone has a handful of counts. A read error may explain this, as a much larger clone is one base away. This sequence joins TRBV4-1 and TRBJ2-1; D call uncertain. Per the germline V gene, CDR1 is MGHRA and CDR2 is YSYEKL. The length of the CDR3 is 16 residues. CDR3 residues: CASSQVVRSSYDEQFF. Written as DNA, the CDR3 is TGCGCCAGCAGCCAAGTGGTTCGGAGCTCCTACGATGAGCAGTTCTTC.

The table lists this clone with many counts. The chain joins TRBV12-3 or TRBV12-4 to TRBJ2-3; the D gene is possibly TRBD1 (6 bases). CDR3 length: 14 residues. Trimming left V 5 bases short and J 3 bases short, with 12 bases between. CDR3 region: CASSPQGQTDTQYF. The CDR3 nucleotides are TGTGCCAGCAGTCCCCAGGGGCAGACAGATACGCAGTATTTT.